This T cell receptor beta chain is from a study of cytomegalovirus exposure and HLA in healthy donors (dated 2017 in TCRdb). Some background on the complete study: An earlier analysis of roughly 630 of the donors reported 250 to 300 Gb of sequence data and 120 million or so unique TCR beta sequences from 150 million to 200 million T cells. About 320 gigabases of sequencing data and 80 million or so unique TCR sequences were included in an early release covering around 600 HLA-typed donors. The number of donors typed differed by locus, with about 629-630 for A, B, C, DRB1 and DQB1, 522 for DQA1, about 610 for DPA1, and around 430 for DPB1. Besides the first cohort of roughly 660 subjects, a separate validation cohort made up of 120 different subjects was used. The study used immunosequencing to profile the T cell repertoires of several hundred subjects and linked those repertoires to cytomegalovirus serostatus. Of the 398 genotyped donors, roughly 80% fell in the genetic ancestry cluster associated with self-reported Caucasian donors. Alongside the repertoire data, information on donor age, sex, ethnicity and CMV serostatus was compiled. Rather than drawing on any new phenotypic data, the later analysis identified candidate immune exposures from TCR beta sequences and the way those sequences occurred across donors. On average, around 230,000 unique TCR beta nucleotide sequences were sequenced per donor among a few hundred genotyped donors of the cohort, with roughly 18% of those sequences being non-productive. To decide whether each TCR beta V gene segment behaved as functional or pseudogenic, an earlier analysis of fewer than 750 of the donors relied on high-throughput TCR beta sequencing. A later analysis re-analyzed previously published TCR beta repertoires from hundreds of donors and added high-resolution HLA genotyping to study TCR occurrence patterns. Class I and class II HLA loci were covered by the typing at four-digit resolution. The study aimed to test whether signatures of past pathogen exposure could be identified by cataloging public T cell receptors. High-throughput TCR immunosequencing, statistical association of individual TCRs with disease status, and machine learning were combined to predict cytomegalovirus infection status. All discovery cohort repertoires had been generated on a single sequencing platform. A handful of DR-DQ haplotypes were treated as single units for association and clustering because of strong linkage in the cohort. Genome-wide SNP genotypes for about 55% of the 666 donors were used in a later genetic analysis, which treated that subset as a discovery cohort.

Points the paper makes about the study in general: The presence/absence analyses assumed that sequencing depth was roughly uniform across donors, and that assumption may not be true. The 87-base-pair reads could not distinguish some IMGT-functional V segments, including TRBV6-2 and TRBV6-3, so those segments were excluded. An association between a missense DCLRE1C variant and V-gene and J-gene trimming of TCR beta chains was found in a later genetic analysis and replicated in an independent cohort. Several of the top co-occurrence clusters appeared to be linked to parvovirus B19, influenza, CMV and Epstein-Barr virus, according to a later analysis. Compared with the approximately 670-donor mean, donors in an Asian-associated ancestry cluster had fewer N-insertions in productive TCRs, according to a later genetic analysis. The authors suggested that the approach could potentially be generalized to other disease states and immunological phenotypes. Because counts were too low, about 15 rarely observed V segments, including chromosome 9 orphons, were left out of the earlier analysis of several hundred of the donors. The sequencing pipeline was judged likely to have produced a cluster of highly shared sequence variants as a technical artifact. HLA typing was unavailable for some donors at each locus, so association tests used only the typed subset. Assigning TCR associations to individual alleles was difficult when HLA alleles, especially DR and DQ, strongly co-occurred. The study listed 150 to 200 TCR beta chains as associated with cytomegalovirus. Across donors, most TCR sequences were observed very rarely, whereas some public TCRs were present in many individuals. Linkage disequilibrium might explain the correlated functional status among segregating V segments, but an unknown experimental factor could not be excluded. A later analysis associated about 17,000 TCR beta sequences with specific HLA alleles at a false discovery rate of 0.05. The classifier was reported to diagnose cytomegalovirus status with high specificity and sensitivity in both the original and validation cohorts. In an earlier analysis of more than 450 of the donors, most TCR beta V segments were observed in productive rearrangements about 90% or about 30% of the time, broadly matching IMGT annotations. This cohort had only TCR beta chains sequenced, and the lack of alpha or paired-chain data limited which features could be detected. In a later analysis, most CMV-associated TCR beta chains were found to appear HLA-restricted, with HLA associations seemingly driven largely by CMV exposure. A further reported finding was that TCR beta sequences accurately predicted the HLA-A and HLA-B alleles for most subjects in the first cohort. In a later analysis, HLA-associated TCR beta chains were found to be more clonally expanded and to have lower generation probabilities than equally common non-associated chains. In a later analysis, the rate of TCR association differed among HLA loci, with DRB1 alleles having the most associated TCRs and HLA-C alleles having the fewest. In vitro tests confirmed that a few of the cytomegalovirus-associated TCR beta chains recognize cytomegalovirus antigens. Immune exposure information for the cohort was limited to CMV serostatus.

V is cut by 5 bases and J by 2 bases, and the space between the germline ends is 7 bases. Inclusive of the bounding cysteine and phenylalanine, the CDR3 is 13 residues long. Only CDR3 DNA is held: 39 bases, read in frame from base 1. The germline V gene encodes CDR1 SGHTA and CDR2 FQGNSA. This clone occurred a few times. Its antigen target is currently unknown. No base quality information exists; no much larger clone differs at one position. Libraries were constructed by the immunoSEQ multiplex PCR assay. The multiplex PCR relied on a mix of 60 forward primers for TCR Vbeta segments and 13 reverse primers for TCR Jbeta segments. Amplification of the CDR3 region of rearranged TCR beta genes was performed with a multiplex PCR assay on genomic DNA. The Illumina HiSeq System was used to sequence the amplified TCR beta libraries as 87-base-pair reads. The original methods were these. A later analysis tallied 70 million to 100 million unique TCR beta chains across the 650 to 750 repertoires, and approximately 11 million of those chains were shared by two or more donors. Raw reads were error-corrected and collapsed into unique sequences by a nearest-neighbor algorithm in which closely related sequences were merged to remove PCR and sequencing errors. Alignment of CDR3 sequences to IMGT reference sequences was used to assign V, D and J gene segments. For a sequence to be retained, at least a six-nucleotide match to both a V gene segment and a J gene segment was required. Rearrangements were called productive when the CDR3 lacked stop codons and stayed in frame with V and J; all others were non-productive. Following IMGT convention, CDR3 was defined as the stretch from the second conserved V-encoded cysteine to the conserved J-encoded phenylalanine. The earlier analysis of about 590 of the donors excluded sequences that lacked an unambiguous match to a single V gene segment. An earlier analysis of 450 to 650 of the donors called V segments functional above 56.7% productive rearrangements and segregating when the between-donor standard deviation exceeded 5%. A statistical classification framework was developed to diagnose cytomegalovirus status using the catalog of TCR beta chain sequences. V and J gene assignment, in a later analysis, came from comparing TCR nucleotide sequences with IMGT/GENE-DB human TR gene sequences. Using the TCRdist pipeline, a later analysis assigned CDR3 sequences along with most-parsimonious VDJ recombination scenarios. In a later analysis, each TCR beta chain was defined by its CDR3 amino acid sequence together with its V-gene family, and reads without a unique V-gene family were excluded. In a later analysis, 450 to 600 highly shared, low-generation-probability nucleotide sequences were removed to address suspected cross-contamination and a sequencing artifact. A later analysis calculated a clonal expansion index for each public chain from normalized within-repertoire ranks of inferred template counts. Generation probabilities in a later analysis came from a VDJ recombination model fitted to out-of-frame rearrangements, and those results were checked against IGoR. In a later analysis, TCR-TCR, TCR-HLA and TCR-CMV co-occurrence was scored with hypergeometric tests, and a repertoire-size bias correction was applied to TCR pairs. False discovery rates were estimated in a later analysis by permuting HLA or CMV assignments 20 times. In a later analysis, co-occurring TCRs were grouped using DBSCAN, with TCRdist sequence similarity added in when clustering inside HLA-allele-positive subsets. Repertoires with fewer than 30,000 or more than 120,000 public chains, plus five repertoires with anomalous nucleotide sharing, were excluded from co-occurrence clustering. The immuneACCESS repertoire file appears here via TCRdb, limited to in-frame rearrangements. These files lack a portion of the clones; in checked studies, under half of the deficit traces to unresolved V genes, and the cause of the others is not known. V and J calls and clone size come straight from that table; D and trimming were deduced from the DNA. The sample table contains under 110,000 clones; only one count was recorded for approximately 72% of them. The ten largest account for under 2% of the sample.

The cohort consisted of approximately 670 healthy bone marrow donors. At the time of sampling, all cohort members were nominally healthy, though unrecorded immune exposures were likely present. The donor tested CMV seronegative, placing the donor among the 350 to 400 seronegative members of the cohort. A peripheral blood sample was collected from each donor, and TCR beta sequencing was performed on peripheral blood mononuclear cells. Genomic DNA extraction from the blood cell samples was performed with the Qiagen DNeasy Blood Extraction Kit. The sample comprised PBMCs. The chain joins TRBV7-2 to TRBJ1-5; too little of a D gene remains to name it. The receptor's source is a woman in her thirties or forties in good health and CMV-seronegative. The nucleotides are TGTGCCAGCAGCGTAAGAGGCAATCAGCCCCAGCATTTT. This yields the protein CASSVRGNQPQHF.